This TCR beta chain was sequenced for a study of blood T cell repertoires in COVID-19. Study at large: Collection of acute and convalescent COVID-19 samples took place in the United States, Italy and Spain. T cells, B-cell-depleted T cells, or PBMCs provided the cDNA or gDNA that served as material.

Using immunoSEQ multiplex PCR, the repertoire was profiled, and TCRdb retains in-frame clones only, with some absent. Here the sample spans fewer than 150,000 clones, roughly four fifths being singletons. The CDR3 runs to 14 residues. Germline V CDR1 and CDR2: KGHSH, LQKENI. Trimming at V came to 2 bases and at J to 9 bases, leaving 4 bases not matched to a gene. The sequence was obtained from a human donor in a cohort sampled during active COVID-19. This chain links TRBV18 with TRBJ2-1, with 10 bases lining up with TRBD2. The specimen sequenced was peripheral blood. The DNA of the CDR3 is TGTGCCAGCTCACCAAGCGGGGGGGTTAGTGAGCAGTTCTTC. Protein: CASSPSGGVSEQFF.